What follows are 23 T cell receptor beta chains derived from one specimen sequenced in a study of human T cells and chemical hapten exposure. Time point meaning: patch test 3, about 24 weeks after DPC sensitization. Treatment reported: therapeutic diphenylcyclopropenone sensitization with weekly scalp DPC. Via MiXCR, TCRdb re-called the RACE reads, giving one row per CDR3 protein. Among about 64,000 distinct CDR3 sequences listed, approximately 10% were seen once. The source material was whole blood, sampled in connection with sensitization to the hapten diphenylcyclopropenone (DPC). The receptors were sampled from a woman aged 25 to 39 with alopecia areata. Some clones in this sample may be carry-over from other donors' samples.

This clonotype occurred many times. The rearrangement uses TRBV9 and TRBJ1-6, with 7 bases aligning to TRBD1. Unmatched junction bases numbered 6, after V lost 3 bases and J lost 6 bases. Germline V gene lookup returns CDR1 SGDLS and CDR2 YYNGEE. The CDR3 runs to 15 residues. The CDR3 loop is CASSEFQGGNSPLHF. The CDR3 DNA follows: TGTGCCAGCAGCGAGTTCCAGGGGGGTAATTCACCCCTCCACTTT.

With respect to this clonotype: Possible read error: a much larger clone is one base away. V and J are TRBV7-2 and TRBJ1-5, with D unclear. Germline V CDR1 and CDR2: SGHTA, FQGNSA. This CDR3 is 15 amino acids long. This CDR3 reads CATSLVGRGNQPQHF. DNA for the CDR3: TGTGCCACCAGCCTAGTTGGAAGGGGCAATCAGCCCCAGCATTTT.

This clonotype has just a few counts. V is TRBV25-1 and J is TRBJ2-3; D assignment may be TRBD1 or TRBD2 (6 bases each). CDR1 is MGHDK and CDR2 is SYGVNS in the germline V gene. The CDR3 length is 14 residues. V lost 2 bases, J lost 1 base, and 7 bases lay in between. The CDR3 here is CASSEGGRTDTQYF. In DNA, the CDR3 is TGTGCCAGCAGTGAAGGGGGGCGCACAGATACGCAGTATTTT.

This clonotype showed up many times. This chain joins TRBV20-1 and TRBJ1-1; TRBD1 might be the D (6 bases). CDR3 length equals 13 residues. V lost 3 bases and J 4 bases, leaving 12 bases between the germline ends. Germline assignment: CDR1 DFQATT and CDR2 SNEGSKA (reference sequence). CDR3 residues: CSASPRGATEAFF. The CDR3 DNA reads TGCAGTGCTAGCCCTAGGGGGGCCACTGAAGCTTTCTTT.

The V call is TRBV27, the J call TRBJ2-2, with 9 bases matching TRBD1. Germline V gene lookup returns CDR1 MNHEY and CDR2 SMNVEV (reference sequence). J gave up 5 bases and V 0 bases, and 7 bases lay outside the gene matches. This CDR3 has 17 residues. In DNA, the CDR3 is TGTGCCAGCAGTTTATCATTCGGGACAGGGTGGACCGGGGAGCTGTTTTTT. It translates to CASSLSFGTGWTGELFF.

This clonotype was seen repeatedly, ten times or more. The V gene is TRBV4-2, the J gene TRBJ1-6; weak D call: TRBD1 (6 bases). Trimming left V 1 base short and J 5 bases short, with 6 bases between. The germline gives CDR1 LGHNA, CDR2 YNFKEQ. The CDR3 is 14 amino acids. CDR3 residues: CASSQAGDNSPLHF. CDR3 in DNA: TGTGCCAGCAGCCAAGCAGGGGATAATTCACCCCTCCACTTT.

This clonotype was recorded a few times. Compared with germline, one end of the junction differs, possibly owing to a read error. J is TRBJ2-1 and V is TRBV29-1; TRBD2 matches 10 bases. The CDR3 sequence is 13 residues long. The germline V gene has CDR1 SQVTM and CDR2 ANQGSEA. The CDR3 region is CGVPGLASYEQFF. The CDR3 DNA follows: TGCGGCGTTCCGGGACTAGCGAGCTATGAGCAGTTCTTC.

This clonotype was counted many times. The CDR3 coding sequence is TGTGCCAGCAGTTACTTGGACACCGGGGAGCTGTTTTTT. It yields the protein CASSYLDTGELFF. The chain links TRBV6-2 or TRBV6-3 to TRBJ2-2; D uncertain. CDR1 and CDR2 from the germline V gene are MNHEY and SVGEGT. The CDR3 consists of 13 residues. The V and J ends lost 1 base and 3 bases respectively, with 3 bases between them.

This clonotype was detected many times. The chain recombines TRBV29-1 with TRBJ2-3; D assignment may be TRBD1 or TRBD2 (6 bases each). The CDR3 length is 14 residues. Per germline, CDR1 SQVTM and CDR2 ANQGSEA. Deletions cut 5 bases from V and 5 bases from J, with 17 bases between. The DNA for the CDR3 is TGCAGCGTTCCGAGGCAGGGGCGGGGAGATACGCAGTATTTT. Translated: CSVPRQGRGDTQYF.

This clonotype was counted between two and nine times. V and J are TRBV6-5 and TRBJ1-2; the D is unclear. V gave up 6 bases and J gave up 5 bases, with 22 bases separating them. This CDR3 contains 16 residues. Germline V gene sequence: CDR1 MNHEY, CDR2 SVGAGI. The chain's CDR3 is CASSRLRNRAPYGYTF. In DNA form, the CDR3 reads TGTGCCAGCAGCAGGCTCAGGAACCGGGCACCTTATGGCTACACCTTC.

There are many counts of this clonotype. The chain carries TRBV29-1 and TRBJ1-2, with a weak D call TRBD1 (5 bases). This CDR3 is built from 14 residues. Germline V gene data show CDR1 as SQVTM and CDR2 as ANQGSEA. The V gene lost 7 bases and the J gene lost 3 bases, with 18 bases spanning the gap. CDR3 DNA sequence: TGCAGCGCCGCGTCGAGAGACAGCCACTATGGCTACACCTTC. It translates to CSAASRDSHYGYTF. The full variable domain, its missing parts supplied by reference TRBV29-1 and TRBJ1-2, is SAVISQKPSRDICQRGTSLTIQCQVDSQVTMMFWYRQQPGQSLTLIATANQGSEATYESGFVIDKFPISRPNLTFSTLTVSNMSPEDSSIYLCSAASRDSHYGYTFGSGTRLTVV.

This clonotype was counted a few times. The J gene is TRBJ1-2, the V gene TRBV7-2; 10 bases align to TRBD1. The CDR3 consists of 14 residues. Germline-derived CDR1 and CDR2 are SGHTA and FQGNSA. J gave up 8 bases and V 5 bases, and 8 bases lay outside the gene matches. CDR3 coding DNA: TGTGCCAGCAGCCGTGCTGACAGGGGGCGAGGCTACACCTTC. The encoded protein is CASSRADRGRGYTF. Supplemented by reference TRBV7-2 and TRBJ1-2, the full variable domain reads GAGVSQSPSNKVTEKGKDVELRCDPISGHTALYWYRQSLGQGLEFLIYFQGNSAPDKSGLPSDRFSAERTGGSVSTLTIQRTQQEDSAVYLCASSRADRGRGYTFGSGTRLTVV.

This clonotype was picked up a small number of times. V gene TRBV11-2 combines with J gene TRBJ2-7; possibly TRBD2 for D (6 bases). Germline V gives CDR1 SGHAT, CDR2 FQNNGV. V lost 7 bases and J lost 6, with 22 bases in between. The CDR3 spans 15 residues. Here the CDR3 DNA reads TGTGCCAGCAATTGGGCGGGAATATCGGCTGGCGAGCAGTACTTC. It is translated as CASNWAGISAGEQYF.

This clonotype was detected a few times. The rearrangement links TRBV29-1 to TRBJ2-1, with TRBD2 as a possible D gene (6 bases). Germline V gives CDR1 SQVTM, CDR2 ANQGSEA. This CDR3 region has 13 residues. Trimming pared 4 bases from V and 7 bases from J, leaving 14 bases between. CDR3 in amino acids: CSVGFVGSNEQFF. The DNA for the CDR3 is TGCAGCGTTGGGTTTGTCGGGAGTAATGAGCAGTTCTTC.

Here the CDR3 reads CASSPRTSGSNEQFF. The CDR3 nucleotides read TGTGCCAGCAGTCCCAGGACTAGCGGGAGTAATGAGCAGTTCTTC. The chain has TRBV12-3 or TRBV12-4 and TRBJ2-1, with 13 bases aligning to TRBD2. The CDR3 totals 15 residues. With 5 bases clipped from V and 7 bases from J, the junction kept 5 bases outside the gene matches.

This clonotype was seen ten or more times. The chain links TRBV4-3 to TRBJ2-7, with D possibly matching TRBD2 (5 bases). CDR3 size: 15 residues. Trimming stripped 3 bases from V and 0 bases from J, with 12 bases between. CDR1 is LGHNA, CDR2 YSLEER, per germline. CDR3 DNA sequence: TGCGCCAGCAGCCAGCAGAGGGCCCCCTCCTACGAGCAGTACTTC. Its protein product is CASSQQRAPSYEQYF.

The gene calls are TRBV10-3 and TRBJ1-5, with unresolved D. CDR1 ENHRY and CDR2 SYGVKD come from the germline V gene. Trimming pared 8 bases from V and 0 bases from J, leaving 8 bases between. The CDR3 extends over 13 amino acids. CDR3 sequence reads: CAIQEYSNQPQHF. The CDR3 nucleotides are TGTGCCATCCAGGAGTATAGCAATCAGCCCCAGCATTTT.

This clonotype was counted a few times. This rearrangement joins TRBV28 to TRBJ2-7; D might be TRBD1 or TRBD2, each matching 5 bases. This CDR3 has 12 residues. V lost 6 bases and J 1 base, leaving 7 bases between the germline ends. CDR1 is MDHEN and CDR2 is SYDVKM in the germline V gene. CDR3 nucleotide sequence: TGTGCCAGCAGGGGACCTTCCTACGAGCAGTACTTC. Translated: CASRGPSYEQYF.

This chain connects TRBV5-6 to TRBJ2-1; weak D call: TRBD2 (6 bases). The CDR3 is 15 residues long. Trimming stripped 4 bases from V and 7 bases from J, with 18 bases between. The germline CDR1 and CDR2 sequences are SGHDT and YYEEEE. The CDR3 DNA is TGTGCCAGCAGCCCCCTTAGGCGGGGAGGAAATGAGCAGTTCTTC. This translates into CASSPLRRGGNEQFF.

This clonotype showed up many times. V usage is TRBV20-1 and J usage is TRBJ2-1, with D possibly matching TRBD2 (6 bases). V lost 6 bases, J lost 6 bases, and 18 bases lay in between. The CDR3 is 14 amino acids. CDR1 and CDR2 from the germline V gene are DFQATT and SNEGSKA (reference sequence). CDR3 protein: CSALDPGLPNEQFF. The CDR3 DNA follows: TGCAGTGCCTTAGATCCGGGACTGCCCAATGAGCAGTTCTTC.

This clonotype appeared many times. The chain has TRBV4-1 and TRBJ1-6; 8 bases are shared with TRBD1. Trimming at V came to 0 bases and at J to 6 bases, leaving 1 base not matched to a gene. Germline V gene sequence: CDR1 MGHRA, CDR2 YSYEKL. The CDR3 contains 15 residues. For the CDR3, the DNA is TGCGCCAGCAGCCAAGATGACAGGGGTAATTCACCCCTCCACTTT. It codes for CASSQDDRGNSPLHF.

V usage is TRBV6-6 and J usage is TRBJ1-4; 7 bases line up with TRBD1. Germline-derived CDR1 and CDR2 are MNHNY and SVGAGI (reference sequence). V lost 5 bases and J lost 4; bases outside the gene matches: 10. The CDR3 sequence is 16 residues long. The CDR3 loop is CASSLPPGQDNEKLFF. Written as DNA, the CDR3 is TGTGCCAGCAGTCTACCTCCTGGACAGGATAATGAAAAACTGTTTTTT.

This clonotype was seen ten or more times. V usage is TRBV5-4 and J usage is TRBJ1-1; no clear D gene. V dropped 4 bases and J dropped 6 bases, with 13 bases sitting between them. This CDR3 is 13 amino acids long. From germline, CDR1 is SGHNT and CDR2 YYREEE (reference sequence). CDR3 sequence (DNA): TGTGCCAGCAGCCCGGCTGGAGTACCTGAAGCTTTCTTT. Translation: CASSPAGVPEAFF. Together with reference TRBV5-4 and TRBJ1-1, the CDR3 gives the full variable domain: ETGVTQSPTHLIKTRGQQVTLRCSSQSGHNTVSWYQQALGQGPQFIFQYYREEENGRGNFPPRFSGLQFPNYSSELNVNALELDDSALYLCASSPAGVPEAFFGQGTRLTVV.